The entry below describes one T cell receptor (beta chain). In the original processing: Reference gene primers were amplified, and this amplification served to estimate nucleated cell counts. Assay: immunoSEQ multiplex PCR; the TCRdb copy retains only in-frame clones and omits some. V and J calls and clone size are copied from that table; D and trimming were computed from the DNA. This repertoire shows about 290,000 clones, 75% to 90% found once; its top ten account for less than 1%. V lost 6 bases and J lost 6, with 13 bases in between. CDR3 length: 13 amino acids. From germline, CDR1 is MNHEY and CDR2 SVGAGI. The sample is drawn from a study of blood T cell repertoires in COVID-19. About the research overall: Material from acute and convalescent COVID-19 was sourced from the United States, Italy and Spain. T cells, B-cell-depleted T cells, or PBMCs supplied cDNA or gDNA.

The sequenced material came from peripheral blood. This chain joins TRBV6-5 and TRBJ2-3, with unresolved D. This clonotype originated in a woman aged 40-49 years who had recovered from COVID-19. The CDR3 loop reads CASSHYQTDTQYF. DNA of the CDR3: TGTGCCAGCAGCCACTACCAGACCGATACGCAGTATTTT.